This T cell receptor beta chain was observed in a study of blood T cell repertoires in COVID-19 (dated by TCRdb to between 2020 and 2021). Context from the whole study: The collaborator samples originated in the United States, Italy and Spain and spanned the acute and convalescent phases of COVID-19. The prospective study material was composed of cDNA or gDNA derived from T cells, B-cell-depleted T cells, or PBMCs. Subjects who had been exposed to COVID-19, were actively infected with it, or had recovered from it provided the deeply sampled blood TCRbeta repertoires that made up the dataset. The repertoires were released in a freely available public database meant as a resource for research on the immune response to SARS-CoV-2. The samples were drawn from the first 160 participants of the ongoing ImmuneRACE study and from about 1,200 subjects provided by 6 global collaborators. Sample metadata almost always included a de-identified subject ID, COVID-19 status, age in years and sex. Where available, HLA class I and class II types were obtained from metadata supplied by the sample provider rather than from assay-based typing. The investigation overall reported the following: The amount of clinical and demographic metadata varied by source and participant and was provided uncurated.

CDR1 and CDR2 are read off the germline V gene (reference sequence) as SGHNT and YYREEE. Spanning cysteine to phenylalanine, the CDR3 consists of 17 amino acids. Only CDR3 DNA remains: 51 bases, in frame from the first base. V and J are trimmed by 3 bases and 0 bases, and the gene matches miss 7 bases of the junction. The collaborating institutions used their own protocols to collect whole blood in K2EDTA tubes. For TCRbeta analysis, collaborators shipped samples in one of three forms: frozen whole blood, isolated PBMCs, or DNA extracted from either of those sample types. TCRbeta CDR3 regions were amplified from genomic DNA using the immunoSEQ Assay, a bias-controlled multiplex PCR. The paper's processing steps were these. The number of nucleated cells in each sample was estimated by amplification of reference gene primers within the assay. To quantify the absolute abundance of each unique TCRbeta CDR3 rearrangement, sequence reads were collapsed and filtered. Productive Simpson clonality was computed per sample as the square root of Simpson's diversity index over productive rearrangements. Here the immuneACCESS table is served through TCRdb, limited to in-frame sequences with V and J called. Missing clones are a known gap in these copies; in checked studies unresolved V genes cover under half, and the rest lacks a known reason. V and J calls and clone size are those listed in that table; D and trimming were worked out from the DNA. This sample is represented by some 200,000 clones; under 95% of them were singletons. Of the sample, around 1.2% falls within the top ten clones.

Remarks on this clone: Its specific antigen is unknown. Per-base quality was not reported, and no clone a single base away is much larger than it.

The chain was built from TRBV5-4 and TRBJ2-3; a stretch of 10 junction bases matches TRBD1. Material: peripheral blood. The TCR was taken from a man aged 25-40 years with acute or convalescent COVID-19. The encoded CDR3 is CASSSHPGQGSTDTQYF. The base sequence is TGTGCCAGCAGCTCCCACCCGGGACAGGGGAGCACAGATACGCAGTATTTT.